Each of the 5 T cell receptor beta chains below was sequenced from the same sample in a study of persistence of HIV-infected CD4 T cells. Anti-CD3/anti-CD28 beads served as a nonspecific positive control stimulus. Sorting selected CD4+ T cells upregulating both CD40 ligand and CD69. Sequencing used immunoSEQ version 4 in survey mode. The data were produced by immunoSEQ multiplex PCR, yet TCRdb's version contains in-frame clones alone and is incomplete. The sample has more than 30,000 clones, roughly 87% seen once; the top ten hold approximately 1.4%. No antigen has been assigned to these receptors. The input for sequencing was CD4+ T cells sorted from PBMCs after roughly 17-hour stimulation, taken from a patient who received antiretroviral therapy. The source is an adult man with HIV who was CMV-seropositive.

J is TRBJ1-4 and V is TRBV5-1, with unresolved D. This CDR3 comprises 15 residues. In germline, CDR1 is SGHRS, CDR2 YFSETQ. Between the trimmed V and J ends, which lost 0 bases and 0 bases, there was a span of 6 bases. CDR3 region: CASSLAATTNEKLFF. The CDR3 region has the DNA TGCGCCAGCAGCTTGGCGGCTACAACTAATGAAAAACTGTTTTTT.

The V and J genes are TRBV5-1 and TRBJ2-7; 10 nucleotides align to TRBD2. The junction had 7 bases not matched to a gene; V was cut back by 7 bases and J by 3 bases. The CDR3 has 14 residues. Germline assignment: CDR1 SGHRS and CDR2 YFSETQ. The CDR3 sequence is CASGPSGRVYEQYF. The DNA for the CDR3 is TGCGCCAGCGGACCTAGCGGGAGAGTCTACGAGCAGTACTTC.

The J gene is TRBJ1-1, the V gene TRBV7-2; D remains ambiguous. V lost 5 bases, J lost 3 bases, and 19 bases lay in between. The length of the CDR3 is 16 residues. Germline V gives CDR1 SGHTA, CDR2 FQGNSA. DNA of the CDR3: TGTGCCAGCAGCCCCAGTCGGCAAACCCGGTACACTGAAGCTTTCTTT. Translation gives CASSPSRQTRYTEAFF.

The chain uses TRBV10-3 and TRBJ2-1; the match to TRBD1 covers 8 bases. In germline, CDR1 is ENHRY, CDR2 SYGVKD. The CDR3 loop spans 14 amino acids. V lost 6 bases to trimming and J lost 7 bases; unmatched junction nucleotides: 8. CDR3 protein: CAIRPGQVANEQFF. CDR3 in DNA: TGTGCCATCAGGCCGGGACAGGTAGCAAATGAGCAGTTCTTC.

The CDR3 loop is CASSPTNLNEQYF. The CDR3 DNA reads as TGTGCCAGCAGCCCGACTAATCTGAACGAGCAGTACTTC. The V call is TRBV7-9, the J call TRBJ2-7; the D gene is possibly TRBD2 (5 bases). CDR3 length equals 13 residues. Trimming stripped 5 bases from V and 5 bases from J, with 13 bases between. Germline V CDR1 and CDR2: SEHNR, FQNEAQ (reference sequence).